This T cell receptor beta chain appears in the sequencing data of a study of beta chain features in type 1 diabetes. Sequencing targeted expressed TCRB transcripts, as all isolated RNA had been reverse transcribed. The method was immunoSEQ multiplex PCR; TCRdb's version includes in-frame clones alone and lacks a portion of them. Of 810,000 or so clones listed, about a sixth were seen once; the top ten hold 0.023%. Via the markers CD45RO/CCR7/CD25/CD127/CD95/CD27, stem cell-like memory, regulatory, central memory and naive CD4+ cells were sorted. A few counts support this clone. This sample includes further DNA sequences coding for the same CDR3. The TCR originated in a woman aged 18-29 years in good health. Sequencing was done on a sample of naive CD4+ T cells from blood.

CDR3 loop: CASSLAGDYGYTF. In DNA, the CDR3 is TGCGCCAGCAGCTTAGCGGGGGATTATGGCTACACCTTC. The rearrangement uses TRBV5-1 and TRBJ1-2, with D possibly matching TRBD1 (5 bases). The V gene lost 2 bases and the J gene lost 5 bases, with 10 bases spanning the gap. There are 13 residues in the CDR3. Per the germline V gene, CDR1 is SGHRS and CDR2 is YFSETQ.